This T cell receptor (beta chain) came from a study of vaccination effects on CD4 cells after COVID-19. Study-wide background: Vaccine administered to participants consisted of two doses of either BNT162b2 or mRNA-1273.

Losses at the gene ends were 0 bases for V and 6 bases for J; bases not matched to a gene: 3. The CDR3 consists of 15 residues. In germline, CDR1 is SGHRS, CDR2 YFSETQ. The ViraFEST assay expanded antigen-specific CD4+ T cells with viral peptide pools before sequencing. Researchers isolated CD4+ T cells once approximately ten days of culture had elapsed. Having tested negative for nucleocapsid antibodies, the vaccine recipients showed no prior SARS-CoV-2 infection. The culture medium for 1.5 million to 2.5 million PBMC per well included roughly 9.2 IU/ml IL-2 and 8.5 to 10 ug/ml peptides. Both day 3 and day 7 saw half the medium replaced with IL-2 medium. A word on this clone: As yet, its antigen is unknown.

Some clones are missing from TCRdb's copy, which holds only in-frame ones; the method was immunoSEQ multiplex PCR. Of tens of thousands of clones listed, roughly 70% are singletons. This chain connects TRBV5-1 to TRBJ2-1; 10 nucleotides line up with TRBD2. The sequencing used CD4+ T cells from PBMCs cultured with SARS-CoV-2 spike peptides, collected before COVID-19 vaccination. The sequence came from a human donor who received a COVID-19 vaccine. For the CDR3, the DNA is TGCGCCAGCAGCTTGGGAAGCGGGGGGGCCAATGAGCAGTTCTTC. It yields the protein CASSLGSGGANEQFF.